Presented here are 3 T cell receptor beta chains from one specimen sequenced in a study of regulatory T cells in long-lasting Graves disease. The sample's time point: persistent/refractory GD, antithyroid drugs over 5 years with positive TRAb. The TCR library was made from RNA extracted from PBMCs. Investigators prepared the TCR beta libraries by applying iRepertoire HTBI primers and Arm-PCR of CDR3 regions. MiXCR, applied by TCRdb to the multiplex PCR reads, yields one record per CDR3 protein. This table has around 460,000 distinct CDR3 sequences, approximately 23% appearing once. This specimen consisted of peripheral blood mononuclear cells (PBMCs), obtained when the disease was refractory, from a patient treated with antithyroid drugs. The source is a female donor with Graves disease.

The J gene is TRBJ2-1, the V gene TRBV4-3, with D maybe TRBD1 (5 bases). Germline V CDR1 and CDR2: LGHNA, YSLEER. Trimming took 0 bases from V and 12 from J, leaving 9 bases between them. CDR3 length equals 12 residues. CDR3 amino acids: CASSQDTQGQFF. The CDR3 DNA follows: TGCGCCAGCAGCCAAGACACCCAGGGGCAGTTCTTC.

The V gene is TRBV5-1, the J gene TRBJ1-5, with a weak D call TRBD1 (6 bases). Trimming took off 4 bases at V and 7 bases at J, with 15 bases between the two ends. The CDR3 is made up of 14 amino acids. Germline assignment: CDR1 SGHRS and CDR2 YFSETQ. This CDR3 reads CASSPSVGGQPQHF. The CDR3 region has the DNA TGCGCCAGCAGCCCTTCGGTAGGGGGACAGCCCCAGCATTTT.

This clonotype was detected a few times. The rearrangement links TRBV4-1 to TRBJ1-5; possibly TRBD1 for D (5 bases). This CDR3 comprises 15 residues. Germline CDR1 is MGHRA and CDR2 is YSYEKL. Trimming stripped 4 bases from V and 3 bases from J, with 13 bases between. CDR3 sequence (DNA): TGCGCCAGCAGCCTGGGGGGTACCTACAATCAGCCCCAGCATTTT. The encoded protein is CASSLGGTYNQPQHF.